Listed below are T cell receptor beta chains from one sample, sequenced in a study of early T cells in non-severe SARS-CoV-2 infection. TCRdb analysed the 5' RACE reads with MiXCR anew, one entry per CDR3 protein. The sample lists 30,000 to 40,000 distinct CDR3 sequences; roughly 7.1% were seen once. The sequencing used whole blood, collected at baseline. All receptors derive from an adult who was a healthcare worker with PCR-confirmed SARS-CoV-2 infection or an uninfected control (not recorded which). Each CDR3 is given with its conserved first and last residue. A D gene is named only where the DNA matches it firmly. Size values are once, few and many counts, or a class for expanded clones, and some rows have none.

v_gene	j_gene	d_gene	abundance	CDR3aa	CDR3nt
TRBV11-1	TRBJ1-3	-	-	CASSNSGPASGNTIYF	TGTGCCAGCAGCAACTCGGGCCCCGCTTCTGGAAACACCATATATTTT
TRBV19	TRBJ2-1	TRBD1	many	CASTRDRGNEQFF	TGTGCCAGTACCCGGGACAGGGGGAATGAGCAGTTCTTC
TRBV5-1	TRBJ2-7	TRBD1	-	CASSEDRDSEQYF	TGCGCCAGCAGCGAGGACAGGGACAGCGAGCAGTACTTC
TRBV10-3	TRBJ2-1	TRBD2	once	CAIKEGLADEQFF	TGTGCCATCAAGGAGGGACTAGCGGATGAGCAGTTCTTC
TRBV6-5	TRBJ2-3	TRBD2	few	CASSTGLATDTQYF	TGTGCCAGCAGTACGGGACTAGCGACAGATACGCAGTATTTT
TRBV11-2	TRBJ2-7	-	few	CASSLDPGSSYEQYF	TGTGCCAGCAGCTTAGATCCAGGCAGTTCCTACGAGCAGTACTTC
TRBV2	TRBJ1-5	TRBD1	-	CASSEGQSSNQPQHF	TGTGCCAGCAGTGAGGGACAGAGTAGCAATCAGCCCCAGCATTTT
TRBV4-3	TRBJ1-5	-	few	CASSQDLGGVGNQPQHF	TGCGCCAGCAGCCAAGACTTGGGGGGCGTTGGGAATCAGCCCCAGCATTTT
TRBV5-4	TRBJ1-1	TRBD1	-	CASSGGQDRPEAFF	TGTGCCAGCAGCGGGGGACAGGACCGGCCTGAAGCTTTCTTT
TRBV6-6	TRBJ2-7	TRBD2	many	CASSSPLRTSIQQYF	TGTGCCAGCAGTTCGCCCCTCCGGACTAGCATCCAGCAGTACTTC
TRBV20-1	TRBJ2-3	-	many	CSAFKRKLVF	TGCAGTGCATTTAAACGTAAACTGGTCTTT
TRBV7-9	TRBJ2-1	TRBD2	many	CASSTLAGGRSNEQFF	TGTGCCAGCAGCACCTTAGCGGGAGGTAGAAGCAATGAGCAGTTCTTC
TRBV6-2/TRBV6-3	TRBJ2-1	-	-	CASSYSYYVNEQFF	TGTGCCAGCAGTTACTCTTACTACGTCAATGAGCAGTTCTTC
TRBV4-3	TRBJ1-1	-	many	CASSQDSGREVFF	TGCGCCAGCAGCCAAGATTCTGGGCGGGAGGTTTTCTTT
TRBV11-2	TRBJ2-6	-	many	CASSMGSGANVLTF	TGTGCCAGCAGCATGGGGTCTGGGGCCAACGTCCTGACTTTC
TRBV12-3/TRBV12-4	TRBJ2-1	TRBD2	-	CAGSLRGSLYNEQFF	TGTGCCGGCAGTTTGCGCGGGAGTCTCTACAATGAGCAGTTCTTC
TRBV7-3	TRBJ2-5	TRBD2	many	CASSQSLAGEETQYF	TGTGCCAGCAGCCAGTCACTAGCGGGAGAAGAGACCCAGTACTTC